The clone carrying this T cell receptor delta chain was detected ten times or more. Its target is not known. Since a much larger clone is just one base distant, this may be a read error. Per germline, CDR1 TSWWSYY and CDR2 QGS. This CDR3 has 30 residues. With V trimmed by 0 bases and J by 0 bases, 43 bases remained unmatched. TCRdb re-called the multiplex PCR reads using CATT. The table records 70,000 to 95,000 delta-chain clones, around 1.4% of them present only once. The data derive from a study of γδ T cells in repeated Plasmodium falciparum infection. On the study more broadly: The natural-infection arm compared Malian children under seasonal malaria with matched Australian children. Four controlled malaria infections with P. falciparum NF54 spanned roughly 590 days. Overall study results and limits: The Malian cohort came from a small rural village of predominantly one ethnic group. Malian children's Vdelta2-negative repertoires appeared more expanded and less diverse than Australians'.

Gammadelta T cells were flow-sorted from PBMC into Vgamma9/Vdelta2+ and Vdelta2-negative populations for bulk analysis. This TCR was recovered from a pool of human donors (malaria-infected and uninfected, not separated). Sequenced input: gamma-delta T cells from blood. This chain joins TRDV1 and TRDJ1; 10 positions agree with TRDD3. TCRdb offers no J gene call, so here the DNA was matched to germline to obtain one. CDR3 bases: TGTGCTCTTGGGGAACTTTCCTACCGGGGGATACGCACAGTGCTACAAAAGGAGGATACGGGCGGAGGGAACACCGATAAACTCATCTTT. It specifies CALGELSYRGIRTVLQKEDTGGGNTDKLIF.